Listed here are 16 T cell receptor beta chains from one sample, sequenced in a study of beta chain features in type 1 diabetes. Expressed TCRB transcripts were sequenced because the entire RNA isolate underwent reverse transcription. The protocol was immunoSEQ multiplex PCR, while the TCRdb copy is restricted to in-frame clones and leaves out a portion. The sample consists of approximately 330,000 clones, about 10% of them appearing once. Sequencing was done on a sample of naive CD4+ T cells from blood. The receptors shown here come from a young woman in good health.

The table lists this clone with a few counts. This sequence joins TRBV6-5 and TRBJ2-7; possibly TRBD2 for D (5 bases). This CDR3 region has 14 residues. CDR1 and CDR2 (germline): MNHEY, SVGAGI. Trimming pared 2 bases from V and 4 bases from J, leaving 12 bases between. The CDR3 region has the DNA TGTGCCAGCAGTTACGCTAGCAATCCTTACGAGCAGTACTTC. Protein product: CASSYASNPYEQYF.

The rearrangement links TRBV5-1 to TRBJ1-3; 9 bases are a match to TRBD1. Per the germline V gene, CDR1 is SGHRS and CDR2 is YFSETQ. The CDR3 contains 15 residues. V lost 4 bases and J lost 4; bases outside the gene matches: 6. The CDR3: CASSLGTGLGNTIYF. The CDR3 bases are TGCGCCAGCAGCCTAGGGACAGGGCTGGGAAACACCATATATTTT. The complete variable domain, with remaining parts taken from reference TRBV5-1 and TRBJ1-3, reads KAGVTQTPRYLIKTRGQQVTLSCSPISGHRSVSWYQQTPGQGLQFLFEYFSETQRNKGNFPGRFSGRQFSNSRSEMNVSTLELGDSALYLCASSLGTGLGNTIYFGEGSWLTVV.

This clone has only a few counts. The genes are TRBV11-1 and TRBJ2-1, with TRBD1 matching 9 bases. CDR1 SGHAT and CDR2 FQDESV come from the germline V gene (reference sequence). The J segment lost 8 bases and the V segment lost 4 bases, leaving 6 bases of the junction unmatched. The length of the CDR3 is 14 residues. CDR3 bases: TGTGCCAGCAGCTCAGGACAGGGGAAATATGAGCAGTTCTTC. Its translation: CASSSGQGKYEQFF.

The V call is TRBV6-5, the J call TRBJ1-3; a weak D match, TRBD1 (5 bases). Looked up from germline, CDR1 is MNHEY and CDR2 is SVGAGI. The CDR3 totals 15 residues. Between the trimmed V and J ends, which lost 2 bases and 3 bases, there was a span of 11 bases. The DNA for the CDR3 is TGTGCCAGCAGTTACGATCCAGGGCTTGGAAACACCATATATTTT. Translated, it gives CASSYDPGLGNTIYF.

This clone was seen only a few times. The rearrangement links TRBV5-4 to TRBJ1-4, with unresolved D. Germline V lookup: CDR1 SGHNT, CDR2 YYREEE (reference sequence). The CDR3 extends over 14 amino acids. Trimming took 5 bases from V and 11 from J, leaving 19 bases between them. This CDR3 is CASSSDTIPRKLFF. In nucleotides, the CDR3 is TGTGCCAGCAGTTCCGACACGATACCTCGTAAACTGTTTTTT.

The chain is built from TRBV19 and TRBJ2-1, with a weak D call TRBD2 (5 bases). Trimming cost V 4 bases and J 5 bases, with 9 bases left between them. Per germline, CDR1 LNHDA and CDR2 SQIVND (reference sequence). This CDR3 region has 13 residues. The CDR3 DNA follows: TGTGCCAGTAGTAACCAGCGGAACAATGAGCAGTTCTTC. Residues: CASSNQRNNEQFF.

This clone has more than one count but fewer than ten. The chain couples TRBV6-5 to TRBJ2-1; D may be TRBD2 (6 bases). From germline, CDR1 is MNHEY and CDR2 SVGAGI. V lost 6 bases and J 6 bases, leaving 15 bases between the germline ends. The length of the CDR3 is 14 residues. CDR3 protein: CASRIAETVNEQFF. The CDR3 nucleotides read TGTGCCAGCAGGATAGCGGAAACCGTCAATGAGCAGTTCTTC.

The chain couples TRBV19 to TRBJ1-2; D is unclear. The V gene lost 5 bases and the J gene lost 5 bases, with 9 bases spanning the gap. CDR1 is LNHDA, CDR2 SQIVND, per germline (reference sequence). The CDR3 covers 12 residues. This CDR3 is CASSSSEYGYTF. As DNA, the CDR3 is TGTGCCAGTAGTTCTTCGGAGTATGGCTACACCTTC.

The rearrangement joins TRBV30 to TRBJ2-2; 10 bases match TRBD2. Germline V gives CDR1 GTSNPN, CDR2 SVGIG (reference sequence). After removal of 8 bases from V and 1 base from J, the junction contained 4 bases not matched to a gene. The CDR3 length is 14 residues. In nucleotides, the CDR3 is TGTGCCCAGAGACTAGCGGGGAACACCGGGGAGCTGTTTTTT. Translating gives CAQRLAGNTGELFF.

The V call is TRBV28, the J call TRBJ2-7; no firm D call. Germline CDR1 is MDHEN and CDR2 is SYDVKM. Between the trimmed V and J ends, which lost 6 bases and 3 bases, there was a span of 12 bases. This CDR3 is built from 13 residues. The CDR3 nucleotides are TGTGCCAGCAGCCTTGAGGTCCGCTACGAGCAGTACTTC. This gives the protein CASSLEVRYEQYF. The entire variable domain, with the rest obtained from reference TRBV28 and TRBJ2-7, is as follows: DVKVTQSSRYLVKRTGEKVFLECVQDMDHENMFWYRQDPGLGLRLIYFSYDVKMKEKGDIPEGYSVSREKKERFSLILESASTNQTSMYLCASSLEVRYEQYFGPGTRLTVT.

The J gene is TRBJ1-5, the V gene TRBV6-5; TRBD1 matches 7 bases. Trimming removed 3 bases from V and 0 bases from J; junction bases left unmatched: 2. CDR3 size: 15 residues. Looked up from germline, CDR1 is MNHEY and CDR2 is SVGAGI. DNA of the CDR3: TGTGCCAGCAGTTATAGGGGGCTTAGCAATCAGCCCCAGCATTTT. It is translated as CASSYRGLSNQPQHF.

This clone was detected a few times. The rearrangement uses TRBV4-2 and TRBJ2-5; no definite D call. There are 13 residues in the CDR3. The V gene's germline CDR1 is LGHNA and CDR2 YNFKEQ. V was pared by 0 bases and J by 5 bases, with 7 bases between. The CDR3 loop reads CASSQDPVETQYF. CDR3 bases: TGTGCCAGCAGCCAAGATCCCGTGGAGACCCAGTACTTC.

The chain carries TRBV7-2 and TRBJ2-1; 10 positions match TRBD2. Germline-derived CDR1 and CDR2 are SGHTA and FQGNSA. After removal of 5 bases from V and 9 bases from J, the junction contained 4 bases not matched to a gene. The CDR3 loop spans 13 amino acids. CDR3 in DNA: TGTGCCAGCAGCCGACGACTAGCGGGTGAGCAGTTCTTC. Translated, it gives CASSRRLAGEQFF.

V is TRBV18 and J is TRBJ2-2, with 9 bases matching TRBD1. Germline assignment: CDR1 KGHSH and CDR2 LQKENI. V was clipped by 4 bases and J by 7 bases; unmatched bases: 7. The CDR3 covers 15 residues. Here the CDR3 DNA reads TGTGCCAGCTCACTCCGGGACAGGGACGGCGGGGAGCTGTTTTTT. This translates into CASSLRDRDGGELFF.

DNA for the CDR3: TGTGCCAGCAGCCAAGATCTCCGGCTCCCGCGGTGGGATACGCAGTATTTT. Protein: CASSQDLRLPRWDTQYF. This chain uses TRBV4-2 with TRBJ2-3; D call uncertain. The germline V and J ends were trimmed by 0 bases and 6 bases, with 19 bases remaining between them. Germline CDR1 reads LGHNA; CDR2 reads YNFKEQ. CDR3 length equals 17 residues.

The sample holds a few counts of this clone. The chain is built from TRBV6-1 and TRBJ2-3, with 7 bases lining up with TRBD2. From germline, CDR1 is MNHNS and CDR2 SASEGT. Unmatched junction bases numbered 5, after V lost 2 bases and J lost 0 bases. The CDR3 consists of 16 residues. The CDR3 DNA sequence: TGTGCCAGCAGTGAAACAAGCGGGGTGAGCACAGATACGCAGTATTTT. It yields the protein CASSETSGVSTDTQYF.